The present T cell receptor (beta chain) was sequenced within a study of blood T cell repertoires in COVID-19. Libraries were prepared by immunoSEQ multiplex PCR; TCRdb keeps only in-frame clonotypes and omits some of them. This sample has about 94,000 clones, with approximately 83% found just once. CDR1 and CDR2 from the germline V gene are SGHRS and YFSETQ. The CDR3 covers 13 residues. The ends were cut back, 7 bases at V and 6 bases at J, with 14 bases in the middle. V usage is TRBV5-1 and J usage is TRBJ2-1, with TRBD1 as a possible D gene (5 bases). The origin of this receptor is a man aged 60 to 69 with acute or convalescent COVID-19. The sequencing sample was made of peripheral blood. This CDR3 is CASSRVQSNEQFF. Here the CDR3 DNA reads TGCGCCAGCTCCAGGGTCCAGAGCAATGAGCAGTTCTTC.